The 10 T cell receptor beta chains below were found in one sample sequenced in a study of CD8 T cells in ankylosing spondylitis. Findings and limits, study-wide: Made up of eight highly homologous variants, a TCR beta motif appeared characteristic of ankylosing spondylitis blood.

These TCRs' antigens remain unknown. MiXCR was run by TCRdb on the 5' RACE reads, yielding one entry per CDR3 protein. The repertoire holds over 200,000 distinct CDR3 sequences, around 17% seen once, with 42% in the top ten. Sequenced sample: blood, either unsorted or a sorted T cell fraction (not recorded which). These receptors came from a male donor with ankylosing spondylitis.

This clonotype has only a few counts. This chain links TRBV7-9 with TRBJ2-7; D gene ambiguous. Trimming took 0 bases from V and 2 from J, leaving 8 bases between them. The CDR3 length is 14 residues. Germline values: CDR1 SEHNR, CDR2 FQNEAQ (reference sequence). CDR3 protein: CASSLAINPYEQYF. CDR3 bases: TGTGCCAGCAGCTTAGCTATAAACCCCTACGAGCAGTACTTC.

In this sample, this clonotype turned up a few times. The chain joins TRBV27 to TRBJ1-4; 7 nucleotides line up with TRBD1. CDR1 and CDR2 (germline): MNHEY, SMNVEV (reference sequence). The CDR3 covers 13 residues. Germline trimming cut 6 bases from V and 14 bases from J; bases unmatched to any gene: 12. The CDR3, as DNA: TGTGCCAGCAGCCATCCGGGACAGCCGACGCTGTTTTTT. Protein: CASSHPGQPTLFF.

The chain couples TRBV30 to TRBJ2-7; D may be TRBD2 (7 bases). Trimming cost V 2 bases and J 4 bases, with 15 bases left between them. This CDR3 has 14 amino acids. Germline-derived CDR1 and CDR2 are GTSNPN and SVGIG (reference sequence). The CDR3 sequence is CAWSLIGGVYEQYF. DNA of the CDR3: TGTGCCTGGAGTTTAATAGGGGGGGTGTACGAGCAGTACTTC.

This clonotype was observed many times. V and J are TRBV6-6 and TRBJ2-1; no definite D call. Per the germline V gene, CDR1 is MNHNY and CDR2 is SVGAGI (reference sequence). The CDR3 consists of 11 residues. Trimming pared 6 bases from V and 4 bases from J, leaving 4 bases between. CDR3 sequence: CASRAYNEQFF. The CDR3 DNA reads TGTGCCAGCAGGGCTTACAATGAGCAGTTCTTC.

The chain links TRBV12-3 or TRBV12-4 to TRBJ2-3; 11 bases agree with TRBD2. Trimming cost V 4 bases and J 1 base; bases outside gene matches: 7. This CDR3 contains 17 residues. CDR3 in amino acids: CASSSGTSGQGTDTQYF. In DNA form, the CDR3 reads TGTGCCAGCAGTTCCGGGACTAGCGGTCAAGGCACAGATACGCAGTATTTT.

The table lists this clonotype with many counts. The rearrangement joins TRBV25-1 to TRBJ1-2; D perhaps matches TRBD1 (6 bases). Trimming left V 6 bases short and J 3 bases short, with 8 bases between. The CDR3 runs 12 residues. Germline lookup yields CDR1 MGHDK and CDR2 SYGVNS. The CDR3, as DNA: TGTGCCAGCAGGGGGGGCGACTATGGCTACACCTTC. It encodes CASRGGDYGYTF.

The V call is TRBV9, the J call TRBJ1-2; D might be TRBD1 (6 bases). Germline CDR1 SGDLS, CDR2 YYNGEE. CDR3 length: 16 amino acids. Trimming removed 3 bases from V and 4 bases from J, with 19 bases in between. The CDR3 DNA is TGTGCCAGCAGCGCGCACCCGGACGGGACATCCTATGGCTACACCTTC. Protein sequence: CASSAHPDGTSYGYTF.

The chain recombines TRBV20-1 with TRBJ2-7; D may be TRBD2 (5 bases). Germline V gene sequence: CDR1 DFQATT, CDR2 SNEGSKA (reference sequence). The CDR3 has 11 amino acids. Trimming took 6 bases from V and 6 from J, leaving 12 bases between them. The chain's CDR3 is CSASEGFEQYF. In DNA form, the CDR3 reads TGCAGTGCCTCAGAGGGCTTCGAGCAGTACTTC.

The gene calls are TRBV11-2 and TRBJ1-1; D uncertain. The germline V gene encodes CDR1 SGHAT and CDR2 FQNNGV. The ends were cut back, 4 bases at V and 3 bases at J, with 12 bases in the middle. The CDR3 has 14 amino acids. The CDR3 protein is CASSWEGRDTEAFF. In nucleotides, the CDR3 is TGTGCCAGCAGCTGGGAGGGTCGGGACACTGAAGCTTTCTTT.

In its sample, this clonotype was seen a few times. CDR3 DNA sequence: TGCGCCAGCATCCCCGGCCCAGGGGTAGCGGGAGCTGGGGCCAACGTCCTGACTTTC. Residues: CASIPGPGVAGAGANVLTF. The V gene is TRBV5-1, the J gene TRBJ2-6, with TRBD2 matching over 9 bases. The CDR3 has 19 amino acids. The germline V gene has CDR1 SGHRS and CDR2 YFSETQ. J lost 2 bases, V lost 6 bases, and 15 bases had no gene match.